Detailed here is one TCR beta chain. Data came from immunoSEQ multiplex PCR; TCRdb stores just in-frame clones and leaves some out. The sample contains around 1.4 million clones, 98% of which appear only once. The sample comes from a study of shared clonotypes between healthy human individuals. As for the study in general: The study used three CD4 naive, three CD4 memory, two CD8 naive and one CD8 memory plate per donor.

The authors divided CD4+ cells into CD45RA+ naive and CD45RA-negative memory subsets. V dropped 3 bases and J dropped 2; count of bases not matched to a gene: 7. The CDR3 extends over 17 amino acids. CDR1 and CDR2 from the germline V gene are SGHRS and YFSETQ. The origin of this receptor is a man aged 30-40 years in good health. Input material: naive CD4+ T cells sorted from blood. Subset described: CD45RA+ positively selected. This chain uses TRBV5-1 with TRBJ2-3; TRBD2 agrees at 12 bases. CDR3 coding DNA: TGCGCCAGCAGCTCGGGACTAGCGGGCCTCCACACAGATACGCAGTATTTT. As protein: CASSSGLAGLHTDTQYF.